This T cell receptor (beta chain) is drawn from a study of shared clonotypes between healthy human individuals. Clones were read by immunoSEQ multiplex PCR, and TCRdb kept only the in-frame ones, dropping some. This sample has around 1,900,000 clones, with roughly 95% found just once. The trim removed 5 bases at V and 4 bases at J, leaving 11 bases unmatched. The CDR3 sequence is 17 residues long. Germline CDR1 MDHEN, CDR2 SYDVKM. CD45RO-negative cells were positively selected for CCR7, leaving out terminally differentiated effector memory CD45RA+ cells. The specimen sequenced was naive CD8+ T cells from PBMCs. The TCR sequence derives from a man aged 18 to 29 in good health. Some clones in this sample may be carry-over from other donors' samples. This chain links TRBV28 with TRBJ1-2; 12 nucleotides line up with TRBD1. CDR3 loop: CASSPITGTGGSYGYTF. DNA of the CDR3: TGTGCCAGCAGTCCGATTACCGGGACAGGGGGCTCCTATGGCTACACCTTC.